This T cell receptor (beta chain) was captured by sequencing in a study of T-cell reconstitution after alpha-beta-depleted transplantation in children. In this sample, this clonotype turned up a few times. The TCRbeta library was prepared with unique molecular identifiers. One entry per CDR3 protein results from TCRdb running MiXCR on the PCR reads. This sample yields about 540,000 distinct CDR3 sequences, of which approximately 16% are seen a single time; more than 2.5% belongs to the top ten. After removal of 6 bases from V and 4 bases from J, the junction contained 3 bases not matched to a gene. The CDR3 totals 14 residues. From germline, CDR1 is SGHDN and CDR2 FVKESK.

This clonotype originated in a human donor who donated a stem cell graft to a child with acute lymphoblastic leukemia. This chain joins TRBV14 and TRBJ2-3; 11 bases match TRBD2. This sample comprised PBMCs from the stem cell graft donor, obtained from the stem cell graft. CDR3 amino acids: CASRLAGVADTQYF. The CDR3 coding sequence is TGTGCCAGCAGACTAGCGGGAGTCGCAGATACGCAGTATTTT. The full variable domain, rest sourced from reference TRBV14 and TRBJ2-3, is EAGVTQFPSHSVIEKGQTVTLRCDPISGHDNLYWYRRVMGKEIKFLLHFVKESKQDESGMPNNRFLAERTGGTYSTLKVQPAELEDSGVYFCASRLAGVADTQYFGPGTRLTVL.